Each of the 11 T cell receptor beta chains below was sequenced from the same sample in a study of shared clonotypes between healthy human individuals. Produced via immunoSEQ multiplex PCR; TCRdb's table is partial and in-frame only. The sample consists of about 610,000 clones, about 96% of them appearing once. It was CD45RO-negative cells, positively selected for CCR7, that made up naive CD8 cells, with terminally differentiated effector memory CD45RA+ cells excluded. The sequenced sample consisted of naive CD8+ T cells sorted from blood. The source of these receptors is a woman aged 25 to 39 in good health.

This sequence joins TRBV28 and TRBJ2-3, with 10 bases fitting TRBD2. The CDR3 loop spans 16 amino acids. Germline CDR1 reads MDHEN; CDR2 reads SYDVKM. J gave up 2 bases and V 6 bases, and 8 bases lay outside the gene matches. For the CDR3, the DNA is TGTGCCAGCAGCTTTAGGACTAGCGGACACACAGATACGCAGTATTTT. Its protein is CASSFRTSGHTDTQYF.

CDR3 sequence: CASSPSRGPRFEQYF. CDR3 bases: TGTGCCAGCAGTCCATCCCGGGGGCCTAGGTTCGAGCAGTACTTC. The chain combines TRBV6-6 with TRBJ2-7; D tentatively fits TRBD1 or TRBD2 (6 bases each). V was pared by 5 bases and J by 6 bases, with 20 bases between. Germline assignment: CDR1 MNHNY and CDR2 SVGAGI (reference sequence). The CDR3 has 15 amino acids.

The chain recombines TRBV19 with TRBJ2-1; 7 bases line up with TRBD2. V was pared by 5 bases and J by 3 bases, with 13 bases of the junction left unmatched. CDR1 and CDR2 from the germline V gene are LNHDA and SQIVND (reference sequence). The CDR3 length is 17 residues. This CDR3 reads CASSPSLAGVYYNEQFF. CDR3 DNA sequence: TGTGCCAGTAGTCCTTCCCTCGCGGGAGTCTACTACAATGAGCAGTTCTTC.

This sequence joins TRBV10-1 and TRBJ2-7, with D possibly being TRBD2 (6 bases). Germline V gene lookup returns CDR1 WNHNN and CDR2 SYGVQD (reference sequence). The germline V and J ends were trimmed by 5 bases and 5 bases, with 10 bases remaining between them. CDR3 length: 12 amino acids. CDR3 nucleotides: TGCGCCAGCAGTCCCGGGAGCCACGAGCAGTACTTC. Translated, it gives CASSPGSHEQYF.

This chain uses TRBV13 with TRBJ2-7; tentative D call: TRBD1 (5 bases). Germline CDR1 is PRHDT and CDR2 is FYEKMQ (reference sequence). This CDR3 is 15 amino acids long. The V gene lost 4 bases and the J gene lost 2 bases, with 15 bases spanning the gap. The CDR3 sequence: CASSCPPEDTYEQYF. The CDR3 bases are TGTGCCAGCAGCTGCCCCCCCGAGGACACCTACGAGCAGTACTTC.

The rearrangement joins TRBV27 to TRBJ2-3, with D perhaps given as TRBD1 or TRBD2 (5 bases each). V lost 8 bases to trimming and J lost 4 bases, with 25 bases between them. Germline CDR1 MNHEY, CDR2 SMNVEV (reference sequence). CDR3 length equals 17 residues. The CDR3 reads CASHLAGTPAGPDTQYF. CDR3 DNA sequence: TGTGCCAGCCACCTCGCCGGGACCCCAGCAGGCCCAGATACGCAGTATTTT.

The chain combines TRBV2 with TRBJ2-7; the D gene is possibly TRBD2 (7 bases). V lost 3 bases and J lost 7, with 13 bases in between. The length of the CDR3 is 13 residues. Germline V lookup: CDR1 SNHLY, CDR2 FYNNEI. In nucleotides, the CDR3 is TGTGCCAGCAGTGACGGGGGGCGGATAGAGCAGTACTTC. Amino acid sequence: CASSDGGRIEQYF.

CDR3 in DNA: TGTGCCACCAGCAGCGGCACAGGGGCACAGCCCCAGCATTTT. This codes for CATSSGTGAQPQHF. The chain recombines TRBV15 with TRBJ1-5; 7 bases align to TRBD1. The junction had 6 bases not matched to a gene; V was cut back by 3 bases and J by 7 bases. From germline, CDR1 is LNHNV and CDR2 YYDKDF (reference sequence). The CDR3 runs 14 residues. The variable domain in full, with the rest retrieved from reference TRBV15 and TRBJ1-5, is DAMVIQNPRYQVTQFGKPVTLSCSQTLNHNVMYWYQQKSSQAPKLLFHYYDKDFNNEADTPDNFQSRRPNTSFCFLDIRSPGLGDTAMYLCATSSGTGAQPQHFGDGTRLSIL.

The chain uses TRBV2 and TRBJ1-2, with 7 bases aligning to TRBD1. This CDR3 is built from 15 residues. Germline V lookup: CDR1 SNHLY, CDR2 FYNNEI. The V and J ends lost 4 bases and 5 bases, in that order; junction bases with no gene match: 10. The CDR3 loop is CASSGMRGRIYGYTF. CDR3 nucleotides: TGTGCCAGCAGTGGTATGAGGGGGCGAATTTATGGCTACACCTTC.

This chain connects TRBV7-9 to TRBJ1-2; D not resolved. Germline CDR1 and CDR2: SEHNR and FQNEAQ (reference sequence). The CDR3 is made up of 12 amino acids. The germline V and J ends were trimmed by 5 bases and 8 bases, with 12 bases remaining between them. CDR3 in amino acids: CASSGGREGYTF. The CDR3, as DNA: TGTGCCAGCAGCGGCGGGAGGGAAGGCTACACCTTC.

The chain carries TRBV7-5 and TRBJ2-7; the table calls TRBD1, which could not be checked here. TRBV7-5 is annotated as a pseudogene. CDR3 length equals 14 residues. The CDR3 DNA is TGTGTCAGAAGCTTAACAGGGTTCTCCTACGAGCAGTACTTC. It yields the protein CVRSLTGFSYEQYF.